The clone carrying this T cell receptor beta chain has just one count. This specimen comes from a study of blood T cell repertoires in COVID-19. Data came from immunoSEQ multiplex PCR; TCRdb stores just in-frame clones and leaves some out. The table has roughly 160,000 clones, about 83% seen once; the top ten hold about 2.7%. The sequencing sample was made of peripheral blood. The source of this sequence is an elderly woman with COVID-19, enrolled during active disease.

The CDR3 spells CASSPGRQTYEQYF. The CDR3 coding sequence is TGTGCCAGCTCACCAGGAAGACAGACCTACGAGCAGTACTTC. This chain connects TRBV18 to TRBJ2-7, with a tentative D call TRBD1 (5 bases). The CDR3 contains 14 residues. V lost 2 bases to trimming and J lost 2 bases, with 10 bases between them. Germline loops: CDR1 KGHSH, CDR2 LQKENI.